This T cell receptor (beta chain) was observed in a study of post-analysis software for immune sequencing data. Overall study context: Included among the disease courses, which were recorded for the cohort, were relapsing-remitting, secondary progressive and progressive-relapsing multiple sclerosis. Overall study results and limits: Compared against controls, patients with multiple sclerosis displayed significantly lower normalized Chao1 diversity. In patients, about five TRBV segments were more frequent than in controls, with TRBV5-6, TRBV5-1 and TRBV20-1 among them. F measure showed strong co-clustering of same-batch samples.

This clonotype was seen only once. Its target is not known. Unique molecular identifiers were carried by the TCR beta cDNA libraries. A population of about 0.95 to 11 million T cells gave rise to around 530,000 cDNA molecules. TCRdb reprocessed the PCR reads with MiXCR, giving one entry per CDR3 protein. This sample has fewer than 850,000 distinct CDR3 sequences; 25% to 30% occur once, and the top ten carry more than 0.55%. The ends were cut back, 2 bases at V and 3 bases at J, with 14 bases in the middle. The length of the CDR3 is 15 residues. Germline V lookup: CDR1 SGHRS, CDR2 YFSETQ. The receptor's source is a girl between 5 and 17 years old with multiple sclerosis. This chain links TRBV5-1 with TRBJ1-2; D gene uncertain. The sample taken for sequencing was blood. CDR3 amino acids: CASSFGRTGDYGYTF. The CDR3 DNA reads TGCGCCAGCAGCTTCGGACGGACCGGGGACTATGGCTACACCTTC. Drawing the rest from reference TRBV5-1 and TRBJ1-2, the complete variable domain is KAGVTQTPRYLIKTRGQQVTLSCSPISGHRSVSWYQQTPGQGLQFLFEYFSETQRNKGNFPGRFSGRQFSNSRSEMNVSTLELGDSALYLCASSFGRTGDYGYTFGSGTRLTVV.